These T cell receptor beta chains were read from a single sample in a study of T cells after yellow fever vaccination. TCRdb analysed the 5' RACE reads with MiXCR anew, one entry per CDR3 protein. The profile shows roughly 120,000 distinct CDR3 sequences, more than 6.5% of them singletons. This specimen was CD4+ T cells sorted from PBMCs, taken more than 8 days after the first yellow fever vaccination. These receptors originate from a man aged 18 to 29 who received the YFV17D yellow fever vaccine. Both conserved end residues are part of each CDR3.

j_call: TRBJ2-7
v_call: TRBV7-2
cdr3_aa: CASKNAPANEEQYF

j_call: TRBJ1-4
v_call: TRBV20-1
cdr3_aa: CSAHPRGGEKLFF

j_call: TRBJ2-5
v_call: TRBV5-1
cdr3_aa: CASSQSQEVRETQYF

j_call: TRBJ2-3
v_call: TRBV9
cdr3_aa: CASSVTSIDTQYF

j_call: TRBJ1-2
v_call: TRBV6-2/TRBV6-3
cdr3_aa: CASSPGRLNYGYTF

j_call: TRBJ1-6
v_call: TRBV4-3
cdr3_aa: CASSQERVQGALTPLHF

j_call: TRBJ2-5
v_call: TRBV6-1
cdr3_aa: CATAWTSQETQYF

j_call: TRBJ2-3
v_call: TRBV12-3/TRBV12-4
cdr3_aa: CASSSQGYTDTQYF

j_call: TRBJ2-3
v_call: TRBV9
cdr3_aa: CASSVAPGRGASTDTQYF

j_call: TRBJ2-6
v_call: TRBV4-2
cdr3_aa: CASSQVGGGTGANVLTF

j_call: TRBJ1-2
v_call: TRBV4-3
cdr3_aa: CASSQERWTYGYTF

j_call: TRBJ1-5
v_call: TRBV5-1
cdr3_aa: CASSAFWGSNQPQHF

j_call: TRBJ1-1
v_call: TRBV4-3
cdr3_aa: CASSTGQGYAEAFF

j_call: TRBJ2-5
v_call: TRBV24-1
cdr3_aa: CATSDPPGPLGQETQYF

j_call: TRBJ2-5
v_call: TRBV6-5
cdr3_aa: CASRGAQETQYF

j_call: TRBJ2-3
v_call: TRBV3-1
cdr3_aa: CASSPREPDTQYF

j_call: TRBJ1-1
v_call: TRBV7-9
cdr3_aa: CASSLAPGFGAEAFF

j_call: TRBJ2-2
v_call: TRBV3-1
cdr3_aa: CACCPHTSGGVTGELFF

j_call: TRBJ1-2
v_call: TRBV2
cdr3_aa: CASGDSRDYGYTF

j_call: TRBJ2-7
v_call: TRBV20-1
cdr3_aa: CSATRLAAAYEQYF

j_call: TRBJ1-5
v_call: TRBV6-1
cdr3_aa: CASSEAPNQPQHF

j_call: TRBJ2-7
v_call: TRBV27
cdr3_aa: CASSFLARSYEQYF

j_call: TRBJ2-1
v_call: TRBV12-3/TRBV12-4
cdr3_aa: CASSSTTGVSSYNEQFF

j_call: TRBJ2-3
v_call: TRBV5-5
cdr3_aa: CASSPSLFAGGSDTQYF

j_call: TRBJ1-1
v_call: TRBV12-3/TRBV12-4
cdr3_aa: CASSLVGVNTEAFF

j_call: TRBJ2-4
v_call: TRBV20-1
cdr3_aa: CSARLAGLAKNIQYF

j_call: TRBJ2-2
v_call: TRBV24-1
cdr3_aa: CATSRGEDNTGELFF